What follows describes a single TCR beta chain. There are 16 residues in the CDR3. Germline V gives CDR1 SGHAT, CDR2 FQNNGV. Deletions cut 1 base from V and 1 base from J, with 10 bases between. These data are taken from a study of CD8 T cells in ankylosing spondylitis. TCRdb called the 5' RACE reads again in MiXCR, with one record for every CDR3 protein. The sample includes a few hundred thousand distinct CDR3 sequences, more than 20% of them seen just once. The clonotype was recovered from a female donor with ankylosing spondylitis or in good health (not recorded which). The specimen was blood, either unsorted or a sorted T cell fraction (not recorded which). The chain links TRBV11-2 to TRBJ2-2, with a possible D match to TRBD1 (5 bases). This CDR3 reads CASSLGTFGNTGELFF. For the CDR3, the DNA is TGTGCCAGCAGCTTAGGGACATTCGGGAACACCGGGGAGCTGTTTTTT.